The 16 T cell receptor beta chains below come from one sample, sequenced in a study of post-analysis software for immune sequencing data. Study outcomes and limitations: TRBV5-6, TRBV5-1 and TRBV20-1 were among roughly 5 TRBV segments more frequent in patients than controls.

Incorporated into the TCR beta cDNA libraries were unique molecular identifiers, which served to reduce PCR and sequencing biases. MiXCR, run by TCRdb on the PCR reads, gives a single entry per CDR3 protein. The sample holds some 260,000 distinct CDR3 sequences; around 34% are singletons and the top ten take less than 6%. These receptors have no identified antigens. The sample was blood. Receptor source: a girl under 18 with multiple sclerosis.

This clonotype was counted between two and nine times. V is TRBV2 and J is TRBJ1-5; 8 positions match TRBD1. V was clipped by 6 bases and J by 2 bases; unmatched bases: 6. Germline lookup yields CDR1 SNHLY and CDR2 FYNNEI. The CDR3 runs 15 residues. CDR3 nucleotides: TGTGCCAGCAGGCCGGACAGGGCGGGCAATCAGCCCCAGCATTTT. As protein: CASRPDRAGNQPQHF.

This chain links TRBV5-5 with TRBJ1-3; 7 bases map to TRBD1. The germline V gene has CDR1 SGHKS and CDR2 YYEKEE (reference sequence). The CDR3 length is 15 residues. Trimming at V came to 4 bases and at J to 0 bases, leaving 4 bases not matched to a gene. CDR3 in amino acids: CASSVTGSSGNTIYF. CDR3 nucleotide sequence: TGTGCCAGCAGCGTGACAGGGTCCTCTGGAAACACCATATATTTT.

This clonotype was observed a few times. This may come from a read error, since a much larger clone is one base off. The chain is built from TRBV5-1 and TRBJ2-1; the D call may be TRBD1 or TRBD2 (5 bases each). Trimming shortened V by 0 bases and J by 13 bases, and 26 bases separated the two germline ends. Germline lookup yields CDR1 SGHRS and CDR2 YFSETQ. The CDR3 is 17 residues long. CDR3 loop: CASSLANVHRGEETQFF. CDR3 coding DNA: TGCGCCAGCAGCTTGGCCAACGTCCACCGGGGCGAAGAGACCCAGTTCTTC. The variable domain in full, completed from reference TRBV5-1 and TRBJ2-1, reads KAGVTQTPRYLIKTRGQQVTLSCSPISGHRSVSWYQQTPGQGLQFLFEYFSETQRNKGNFPGRFSGRQFSNSRSEMNVSTLELGDSALYLCASSLANVHRGEETQFFGPGTRLTVL.

This clonotype was detected ten times or more. The chain joins TRBV11-3 to TRBJ2-1; a possible D gene is TRBD2 (5 bases). Trimming left V 5 bases short and J 7 bases short, with 12 bases between. The CDR3 sequence is 13 residues long. Germline-derived CDR1 and CDR2 are SGHNT and YENEEA. The CDR3 loop is CASSPRDKNEQFF. For the CDR3, the DNA is TGTGCCAGCAGCCCGAGGGATAAGAATGAGCAGTTCTTC.

This chain links TRBV20-1 with TRBJ1-2; TRBD1 agrees at 8 bases. The germline V gene encodes CDR1 DFQATT and CDR2 SNEGSKA (reference sequence). The CDR3 is made up of 14 amino acids. Germline trimming cut 0 bases from V and 4 bases from J; bases unmatched to any gene: 4. The CDR3 DNA is TGCAGTGCTAGAGAACCGGGACAGGCCTATGGCTACACCTTC. It encodes CSAREPGQAYGYTF.

Comment on this clonotype: This may be a read error: a much more frequent sequence differs by one nucleotide. The CDR3 region has the DNA TGTGCCAGCAGCCCCGGCAGCCCACCGCCGATCTTC. Residues: CASSPGSPPPIF. V gene TRBV9 combines with J gene TRBJ2-1; D ambiguous. Germline CDR1 SGDLS, CDR2 YYNGEE. CDR3 length: 12 amino acids.

Concerning this clonotype itself: This clone may be a read error of a much larger clone one base away. The V call is TRBV12-3 or TRBV12-4, the J call TRBJ2-3, with TRBD2 as a possible D gene (6 bases). V lost 1 base and J 8 bases, leaving 19 bases between the germline ends. The CDR3 totals 16 residues. The CDR3 loop is CASSLVARGEAGTQYF. The CDR3 DNA reads as TGTGCCAGCAGTTTAGTGGCCCGTGGGGAGGCAGGTACGCAGTATTTT.

This chain connects TRBV7-9 to TRBJ2-4; 7 nucleotides line up with TRBD1. This CDR3 comprises 16 residues. The V and J ends lost 0 bases and 9 bases, in that order; junction bases with no gene match: 11. Looked up from germline, CDR1 is SEHNR and CDR2 is FQNEAQ (reference sequence). The CDR3 protein is CASSLAGQVTYGIQYF. The CDR3 DNA sequence: TGTGCCAGCAGCTTAGCCGGACAGGTAACCTACGGCATTCAGTACTTC.

The sample holds many counts of this clonotype. The chain joins TRBV20-1 to TRBJ1-5; 8 bases match TRBD1. The CDR3 has 15 amino acids. V shed 4 bases, J shed 3 bases, and the junction held 8 bases outside the gene matches. CDR1 and CDR2 from the germline V gene are DFQATT and SNEGSKA (reference sequence). CDR3 sequence: CSAKRRQGANQPQHF. In DNA form, the CDR3 reads TGCAGTGCTAAGAGACGGCAGGGGGCCAATCAGCCCCAGCATTTT.

The chain is built from TRBV27 and TRBJ2-1; D ambiguous. The CDR3 sequence is 13 residues long. With 3 bases removed from V and 6 bases from J, the gap between germline ends came to 9 bases. In germline, CDR1 is MNHEY, CDR2 SMNVEV (reference sequence). CDR3 in DNA: TGTGCCAGCAGTTTGGGAATCCGCAATGAGCAGTTCTTC. Its protein is CASSLGIRNEQFF.

There are many counts of this clonotype. The rearrangement links TRBV4-1 to TRBJ2-1; TRBD2 agrees at 7 bases. CDR3 length: 17 residues. The junction had 12 bases not matched to a gene; V was cut back by 0 bases and J by 7 bases. Germline V CDR1 and CDR2: MGHRA, YSYEKL. CDR3 DNA sequence: TGCGCCAGCAGCCAAGACGACCTCGCGGGAGTTAAGAATGAGCAGTTCTTC. Residues: CASSQDDLAGVKNEQFF.

This clonotype was detected many times. The CDR3 DNA reads TGTGCCAGCAGTTACCAAGGGGGAGCGGGAGTGGGGAATGAGCAGTTCTTC. Protein product: CASSYQGGAGVGNEQFF. The chain recombines TRBV6-5 with TRBJ2-1, with TRBD2 identical over 8 bases. Trimming at V came to 2 bases and at J to 7 bases, leaving 13 bases not matched to a gene. Germline V gives CDR1 MNHEY, CDR2 SVGAGI. The CDR3 loop spans 17 amino acids.

This rearrangement joins TRBV29-1 to TRBJ2-5; the D is unclear. Trimming left V 1 base short and J 4 bases short, with 13 bases between. Per the germline V gene, CDR1 is SQVTM and CDR2 is ANQGSEA. The CDR3 has 14 residues. Written as DNA, the CDR3 is TGCAGCGTTGAAGGGCGCCAGATAGGAGAGACCCAGTACTTC. This codes for CSVEGRQIGETQYF.

There are a few counts of this clonotype. V gene TRBV28 combines with J gene TRBJ1-1; TRBD1 is a possible D gene (6 bases). Germline CDR1 is MDHEN and CDR2 is SYDVKM. CDR3 length: 16 residues. V lost 5 bases, J lost 2 bases, and 18 bases lay in between. CDR3 DNA: TGTGCCAGCAGTCTGGGGGCTCATGGGGTCAACACTGAAGCTTTCTTT. This codes for CASSLGAHGVNTEAFF.

V gene TRBV13 combines with J gene TRBJ1-1, with 9 bases that match TRBD1. Germline-derived CDR1 and CDR2 are PRHDT and FYEKMQ (reference sequence). There are 16 residues in the CDR3. The V gene end was trimmed by 2 bases and the J gene end by 2 bases; junction bases not matched to a gene: 6. The CDR3 is CASSLHPDRGNTEAFF. CDR3 DNA: TGTGCCAGCAGCTTACATCCGGACAGGGGAAACACTGAAGCTTTCTTT.

The chain has TRBV7-9 and TRBJ2-5, with 8 bases aligning to TRBD2. The J segment lost 5 bases and the V segment lost 1 base, leaving 12 bases of the junction unmatched. The germline gives CDR1 SEHNR, CDR2 FQNEAQ (reference sequence). The CDR3 extends over 17 amino acids. The CDR3 DNA follows: TGTGCCAGCAGCTTAGGCTCCGGGACTAGAAGGGATGAGACCCAGTACTTC. Encoded protein: CASSLGSGTRRDETQYF.